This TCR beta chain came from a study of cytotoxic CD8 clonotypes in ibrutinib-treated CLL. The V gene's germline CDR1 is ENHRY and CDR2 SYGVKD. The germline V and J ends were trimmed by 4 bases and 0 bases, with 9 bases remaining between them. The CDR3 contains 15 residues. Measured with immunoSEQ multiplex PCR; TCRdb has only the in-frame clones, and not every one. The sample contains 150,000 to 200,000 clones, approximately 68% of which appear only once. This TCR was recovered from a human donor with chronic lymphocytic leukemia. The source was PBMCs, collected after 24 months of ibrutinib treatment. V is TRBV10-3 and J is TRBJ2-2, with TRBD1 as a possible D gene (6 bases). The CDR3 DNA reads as TGTGCCATCAGTGGGACAGATTCGAACACCGGGGAGCTGTTTTTT. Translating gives CAISGTDSNTGELFF.